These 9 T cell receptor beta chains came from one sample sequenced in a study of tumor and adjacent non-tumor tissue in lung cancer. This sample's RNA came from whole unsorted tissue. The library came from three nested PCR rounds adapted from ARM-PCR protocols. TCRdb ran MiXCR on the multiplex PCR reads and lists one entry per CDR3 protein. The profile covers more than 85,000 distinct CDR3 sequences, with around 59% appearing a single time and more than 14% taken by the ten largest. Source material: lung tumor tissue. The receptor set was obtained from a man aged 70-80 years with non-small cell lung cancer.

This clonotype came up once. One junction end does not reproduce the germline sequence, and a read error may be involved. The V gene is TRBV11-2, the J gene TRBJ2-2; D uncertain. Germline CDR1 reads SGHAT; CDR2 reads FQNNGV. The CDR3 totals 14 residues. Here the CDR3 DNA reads TGTACCAGAACCAACGCCGAGAACACCGGGGAGCTGTTTTTT. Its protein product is CTRTNAENTGELFF.

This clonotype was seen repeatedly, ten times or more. The chain's CDR3 is CSGSLAGYEQYF. The CDR3 coding sequence is TGCAGCGGAAGTCTAGCGGGCTACGAGCAGTACTTC. This rearrangement joins TRBV20-1 to TRBJ2-7; TRBD2 matches 8 bases. The CDR3 is 12 residues long. From germline, CDR1 is DFQATT and CDR2 SNEGSKA (reference sequence).

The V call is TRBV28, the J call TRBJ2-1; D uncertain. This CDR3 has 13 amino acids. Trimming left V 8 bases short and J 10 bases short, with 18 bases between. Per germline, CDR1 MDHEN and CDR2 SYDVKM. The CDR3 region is CASGSPFSLEQFF. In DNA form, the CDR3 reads TGTGCCAGCGGTTCGCCCTTCTCCTTGGAGCAGTTCTTC. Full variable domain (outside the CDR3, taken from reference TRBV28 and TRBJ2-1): DVKVTQSSRYLVKRTGEKVFLECVQDMDHENMFWYRQDPGLGLRLIYFSYDVKMKEKGDIPEGYSVSREKKERFSLILESASTNQTSMYLCASGSPFSLEQFFGPGTRLTVL.

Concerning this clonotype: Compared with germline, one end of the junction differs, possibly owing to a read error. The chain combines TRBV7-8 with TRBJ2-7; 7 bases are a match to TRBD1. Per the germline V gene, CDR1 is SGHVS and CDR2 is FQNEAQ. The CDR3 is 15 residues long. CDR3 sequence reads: CVSSLDSGQYYEQYF. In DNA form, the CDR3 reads TGTGTCAGCAGCTTAGACTCGGGACAGTACTACGAGCAGTACTTC.

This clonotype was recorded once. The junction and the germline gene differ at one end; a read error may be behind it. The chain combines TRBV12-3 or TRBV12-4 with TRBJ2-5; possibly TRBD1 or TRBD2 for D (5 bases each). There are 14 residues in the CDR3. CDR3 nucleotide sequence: TGTGCCAACAGTACCCGGGACGGCCAAGAGTCCCAGTACTTC. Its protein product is CANSTRDGQESQYF.

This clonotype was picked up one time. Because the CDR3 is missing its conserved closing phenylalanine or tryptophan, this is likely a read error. CDR3 amino acids: CSTRQCTNYEQYL. CDR3 sequence (DNA): TGCAGCACAAGACAGTGTACGAACTACGAGCAGTACCTC. This chain joins TRBV29-1 and TRBJ2-7; D is perhaps TRBD1 (5 bases). The CDR3 spans 13 residues. The germline V gene has CDR1 SQVTM and CDR2 ANQGSEA. Trimming removed 8 bases at V and 3 bases at J, with 17 bases between.

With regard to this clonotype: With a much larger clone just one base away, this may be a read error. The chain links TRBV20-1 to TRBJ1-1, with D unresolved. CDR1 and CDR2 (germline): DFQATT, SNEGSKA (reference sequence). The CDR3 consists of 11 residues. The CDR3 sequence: CSARVNSEAFF. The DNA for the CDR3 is TGCAGTGCAAGAGTGAACAGTGAAGCTTTCTTT.

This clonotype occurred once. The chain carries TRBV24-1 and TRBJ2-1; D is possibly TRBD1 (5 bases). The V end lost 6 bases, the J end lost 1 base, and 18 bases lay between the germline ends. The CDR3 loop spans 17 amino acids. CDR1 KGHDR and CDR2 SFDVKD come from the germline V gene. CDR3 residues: CATSNVLGPSSYNEQFF. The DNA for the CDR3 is TGTGCCACCAGTAATGTCCTGGGGCCTAGTTCCTACAATGAGCAGTTCTTC.

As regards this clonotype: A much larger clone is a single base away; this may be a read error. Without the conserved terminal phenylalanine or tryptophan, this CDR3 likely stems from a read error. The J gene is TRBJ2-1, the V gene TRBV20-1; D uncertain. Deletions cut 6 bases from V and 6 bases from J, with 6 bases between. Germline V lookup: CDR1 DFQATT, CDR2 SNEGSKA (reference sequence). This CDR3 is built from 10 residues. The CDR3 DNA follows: TGCAGTGCACAGATCAATGAGCAGTTCATC. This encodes CSAQINEQFI.